A single sample is the source of the 8 T cell receptor beta chains below, sequenced in a study of tumor and adjacent non-tumor tissue in lung cancer. A modified ARM-PCR protocol with three rounds of nested PCR amplified TCRbeta. One entry per CDR3 protein, called by TCRdb with MiXCR from the multiplex PCR reads. The table records about 79,000 distinct CDR3 sequences, 72% of them present only once. The template was RNA from unsorted bulk tissue. The sequenced sample consisted of lung tumor tissue. These receptors all stem from a middle-aged woman with non-small cell lung cancer.

The chain recombines TRBV10-3 with TRBJ1-2, with D tentatively TRBD1 (6 bases). Germline CDR1 ENHRY, CDR2 SYGVKD. This CDR3 is 11 amino acids long. The chain's CDR3 is CTTRDIYGYTF. The CDR3 DNA follows: TGTACCACGCGGGACATTTATGGCTACACCTTC.

This clonotype was found many times. The V call is TRBV5-6, the J call TRBJ2-1, with a possible D match to TRBD2 (6 bases). Germline V gene data show CDR1 as SGHDT and CDR2 as YYEEEE. This CDR3 is 15 amino acids long. V was clipped by 0 bases and J by 4 bases, with 11 bases between them. As DNA, the CDR3 is TGTGCCAGCAGCTTGGGACTAGACTTATACAATGAGCAGTTCTTC. It yields the protein CASSLGLDLYNEQFF.

This clonotype was seen more than once but under ten times. Relative to the germline gene, one junction end is altered; a read error may explain this. The chain recombines TRBV6-5 with TRBJ2-5; D may correspond to TRBD1 or TRBD2 (6 bases each). This CDR3 is 13 amino acids long. Germline CDR1 is MNHEY and CDR2 is SVGAGI. The CDR3 nucleotides are TGTGCCAGCACGAGTGAGGGGGGAGAGAGCCAGTACTTC. Translated: CASTSEGGESQYF.

In regard to this clonotype: This may stem from a read error, because a much larger clone lies one nucleotide away. The rearrangement uses TRBV7-9 and TRBJ2-1; TRBD1 is a possible D gene (5 bases). The V end was cut by 7 bases, the J end by 6 bases, with 10 bases between. This CDR3 spans 12 amino acids. Germline V gene lookup returns CDR1 SEHNR and CDR2 FQNEAQ (reference sequence). The DNA for the CDR3 is TGTGCCAGCATCCAGGGAAGCAATGAGCAGTTCTTC. Residues: CASIQGSNEQFF.

Many counts were recorded for this clonotype. The chain combines TRBV6-5 with TRBJ2-1; perhaps TRBD1 as D (6 bases). CDR3 length: 14 residues. Trimming pared 4 bases from V and 8 bases from J, leaving 15 bases between. Germline V gives CDR1 MNHEY, CDR2 SVGAGI. CDR3: CASSFQQGWDEQFF. As DNA, the CDR3 is TGTGCCAGCAGTTTCCAACAGGGTTGGGATGAGCAGTTCTTC.

Worth noting for this clonotype: A much larger clone sits a single nucleotide away, making a read error possible. The rearrangement links TRBV12-3 or TRBV12-4 to TRBJ2-3; 13 positions agree with TRBD2. The CDR3 extends over 16 amino acids. Unmatched junction bases numbered 4, after V lost 5 bases and J lost 2 bases. The CDR3 region has the DNA TGTGCCAGCAGTCCAGGGACTAGCGGGATCACAGATACGCAGTATTTT. Amino acids: CASSPGTSGITDTQYF.

About this clonotype itself: A read error may account for a junction end that differs from germline. DNA for the CDR3: TGTGTCAGCAGCTCAAGTACGGGATCATCCTACGAGCAGTATTTC. This sequence encodes CVSSSSTGSSYEQYF. The chain recombines TRBV11-2 with TRBJ2-7; D might be TRBD2 (5 bases). CDR1 is SGHAT, CDR2 FQNNGV, per germline. This CDR3 region has 15 residues.

With respect to this clonotype: A single base separates this from a much larger clone, so it may be a read error. V usage is TRBV7-8 and J usage is TRBJ1-5; D is ambiguous. Germline V gives CDR1 SGHVS, CDR2 FQNEAQ. CDR3 size: 13 residues. CDR3 DNA: TGTGCCAGCAGCTTAGGCCGTGATCAGCCCCACCATTTT. It specifies CASSLGRDQPHHF.